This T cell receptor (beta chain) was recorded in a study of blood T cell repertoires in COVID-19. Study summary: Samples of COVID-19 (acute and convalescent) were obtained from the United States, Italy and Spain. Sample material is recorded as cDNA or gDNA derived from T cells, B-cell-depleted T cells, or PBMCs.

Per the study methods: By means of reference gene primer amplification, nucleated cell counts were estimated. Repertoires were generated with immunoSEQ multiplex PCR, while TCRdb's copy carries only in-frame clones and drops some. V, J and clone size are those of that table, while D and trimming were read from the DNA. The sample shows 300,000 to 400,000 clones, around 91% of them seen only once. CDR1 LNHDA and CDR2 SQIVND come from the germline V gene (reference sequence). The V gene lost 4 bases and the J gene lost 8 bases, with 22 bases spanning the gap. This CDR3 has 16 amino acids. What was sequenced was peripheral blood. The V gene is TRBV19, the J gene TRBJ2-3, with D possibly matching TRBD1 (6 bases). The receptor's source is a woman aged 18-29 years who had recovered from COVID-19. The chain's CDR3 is CASSRETTGVLATQYF. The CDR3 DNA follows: TGTGCCAGTAGTAGGGAGACGACAGGAGTGTTAGCTACGCAGTATTTT.